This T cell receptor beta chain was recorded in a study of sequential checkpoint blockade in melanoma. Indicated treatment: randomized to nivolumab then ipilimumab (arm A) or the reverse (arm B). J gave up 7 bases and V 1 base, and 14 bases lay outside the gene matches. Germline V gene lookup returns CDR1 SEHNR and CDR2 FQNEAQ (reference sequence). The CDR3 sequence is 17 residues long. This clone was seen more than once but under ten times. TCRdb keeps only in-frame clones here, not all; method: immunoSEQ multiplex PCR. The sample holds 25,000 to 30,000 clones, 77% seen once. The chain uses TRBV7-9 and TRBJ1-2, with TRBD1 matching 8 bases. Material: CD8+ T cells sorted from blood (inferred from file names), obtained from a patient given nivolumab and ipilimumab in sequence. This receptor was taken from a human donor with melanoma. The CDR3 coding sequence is TGTGCCAGCAGCTTAGAGTCTTTGCAGGGGGCGAAGGGTGGCTACACCTTC. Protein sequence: CASSLESLQGAKGGYTF.